Each of the 19 T cell receptor beta chains below was sequenced from the same sample in a study of T cells in Graves' hyperthyroidism and ophthalmopathy. Using RNA transcripts as the source, TCR beta CDR3 regions were amplified. The TCR CDR3 first-round RT-PCR relied on the HTBI primer set. TCRdb reanalysed the multiplex PCR reads using MiXCR and keeps one entry per CDR3 protein. The sample includes 350,000 or so distinct CDR3 sequences, 17% of them seen just once. Sequenced sample: blood. The receptors derive from a woman aged 25 to 39 with Graves' hyperthyroidism that later progressed to Graves' ophthalmopathy.

The chain uses TRBV2 and TRBJ2-7; 11 positions match TRBD2. V lost 2 bases and J lost 5; bases outside the gene matches: 2. This CDR3 has 14 amino acids. Germline CDR1 SNHLY, CDR2 FYNNEI. The CDR3 region is CASSELAGGDEQYF. In DNA, the CDR3 is TGTGCCAGCAGTGAATTAGCGGGAGGGGACGAGCAGTACTTC.

The chain employs TRBV29-1 and TRBJ1-2; tentatively, D is TRBD1 (6 bases). This CDR3 has 13 amino acids. Trimming removed 4 bases at V and 6 bases at J, with 15 bases between. CDR1 and CDR2 (germline): SQVTM, ANQGSEA. The CDR3 DNA sequence: TGCAGCGTTGTTTTAACAGGGCCCGATGGCTACACCTTC. Translating it yields CSVVLTGPDGYTF. Drawing the rest from reference TRBV29-1 and TRBJ1-2, the complete variable domain is SAVISQKPSRDICQRGTSLTIQCQVDSQVTMMFWYRQQPGQSLTLIATANQGSEATYESGFVIDKFPISRPNLTFSTLTVSNMSPEDSSIYLCSVVLTGPDGYTFGSGTRLTVV.

This clonotype appeared many times. This chain links TRBV7-9 with TRBJ2-3; the D call may be TRBD1 or TRBD2 (5 bases each). V gave up 0 bases and J gave up 5 bases, with 12 bases separating them. The germline gives CDR1 SEHNR, CDR2 FQNEAQ (reference sequence). This CDR3 comprises 15 residues. CDR3: CASSLAQRGEDTQYF. The CDR3 DNA follows: TGTGCCAGCAGCTTAGCCCAAAGGGGAGAAGATACGCAGTATTTT.

The rearrangement links TRBV5-5 to TRBJ1-2; D is ambiguous. The CDR3 covers 14 residues. Germline-derived CDR1 and CDR2 are SGHKS and YYEKEE (reference sequence). Deletions cut 2 bases from V and 1 base from J, with 9 bases between. This chain's CDR3 is CASSLGGINYGYTF. The CDR3 DNA reads as TGTGCCAGCAGCTTAGGAGGAATTAACTATGGCTACACCTTC.

This clonotype has more than one count but fewer than ten. A much larger clone differs from this one at a single base, so this may be a read error. The chain combines TRBV28 with TRBJ2-7; D perhaps matches TRBD2 (6 bases). The CDR3 is 11 amino acids. Germline V CDR1 and CDR2: MDHEN, SYDVKM. The V and J ends lost 8 bases and 1 base respectively, with 6 bases between them. The CDR3 loop is CASGRSYEQYF. In DNA form, the CDR3 reads TGTGCCAGCGGGAGGTCCTACGAGCAGTACTTC. Drawing the rest from reference TRBV28 and TRBJ2-7, the complete variable domain is DVKVTQSSRYLVKRTGEKVFLECVQDMDHENMFWYRQDPGLGLRLIYFSYDVKMKEKGDIPEGYSVSREKKERFSLILESASTNQTSMYLCASGRSYEQYFGPGTRLTVT.

This clonotype was observed at least ten times. The CDR3: CASSFAFEIYNEQFF. The CDR3 DNA is TGTGCCAGCAGTTTTGCATTCGAAATTTACAATGAGCAGTTCTTC. The genes are TRBV27 and TRBJ2-1, with D unclear. CDR1 and CDR2 from the germline V gene are MNHEY and SMNVEV (reference sequence). This CDR3 has 15 residues. Between the trimmed V and J ends, which lost 3 bases and 4 bases, there was a span of 13 bases.

This clonotype was counted many times. This chain links TRBV20-1 with TRBJ2-5; D not resolved. Trimming removed 0 bases at V and 5 bases at J, with 10 bases between. CDR1 DFQATT and CDR2 SNEGSKA come from the germline V gene (reference sequence). This CDR3 is built from 13 residues. The CDR3 region has the DNA TGCAGTGCTAGAGATACAGTAGGGGAGACCCAGTACTTC. Protein: CSARDTVGETQYF.

This clonotype was detected many times. This rearrangement joins TRBV28 to TRBJ2-7, with TRBD1 identical over 8 bases. Germline values: CDR1 MDHEN, CDR2 SYDVKM. V lost 5 bases, J lost 7 bases, and 16 bases stayed unmatched. The CDR3 spans 16 residues. CDR3 sequence reads: CASSALTGAMLAEQYF. The CDR3 DNA reads as TGTGCCAGCAGTGCCCTGACAGGGGCGATGTTGGCGGAGCAGTACTTC.

Comment on this clonotype: One end of the junction fails to match germline, which may point to a read error. The rearrangement joins TRBV24-1 to TRBJ2-5, with 8 bases fitting TRBD1. Germline values: CDR1 KGHDR, CDR2 SFDVKD. This CDR3 has 19 residues. The DNA for the CDR3 is TGTGCCACCAGTGATCCGACTGACAGGGGACCCACGGGGCAAGAGGCCCAGTACTTC. Amino acid sequence: CATSDPTDRGPTGQEAQYF.

At least ten counts were recorded for this clonotype. The chain combines TRBV2 with TRBJ2-1; maybe TRBD1 (6 bases). The germline V and J ends were trimmed by 5 bases and 4 bases, with 9 bases remaining between them. Looked up from germline, CDR1 is SNHLY and CDR2 is FYNNEI. This CDR3 spans 13 amino acids. The CDR3 protein is CASSSDSYNEQFF. The CDR3 DNA reads TGTGCCAGCAGTTCGGACAGTTACAATGAGCAGTTCTTC.

This clonotype occurred many times. The rearrangement links TRBV28 to TRBJ1-2; D might be TRBD1 (5 bases). Germline lookup yields CDR1 MDHEN and CDR2 SYDVKM. V was shortened by 3 bases and J by 4 bases, with 9 bases between the two germline ends. The CDR3 spans 13 residues. The CDR3 DNA sequence: TGTGCCAGCAGTTTGAAGGGGAGCTATGGCTACACCTTC. Translation gives CASSLKGSYGYTF.

The chain recombines TRBV3-1 with TRBJ2-1, with TRBD1 matching 8 bases. The CDR3 is 15 amino acids. Per germline, CDR1 LGHDT and CDR2 YNNKEL (reference sequence). V lost 6 bases and J lost 3; bases outside the gene matches: 7. Here the CDR3 reads CASRSRDRLYNEQFF. CDR3 in DNA: TGTGCCAGCAGGTCACGGGACAGGCTCTACAATGAGCAGTTCTTC.

This clonotype was seen many times. The chain has TRBV20-1 and TRBJ2-7; tentative D call: TRBD2 (7 bases). Germline V lookup: CDR1 DFQATT, CDR2 SNEGSKA (reference sequence). The CDR3 has 15 amino acids. With 6 bases removed from V and 3 bases from J, the gap between germline ends came to 21 bases. CDR3 residues: CSAPRLRGGYYEQYF. CDR3 coding DNA: TGCAGTGCACCGCGTCTCAGGGGAGGGTACTACGAGCAGTACTTC.

Ten or more counts support this clonotype. The chain links TRBV2 to TRBJ2-1, with 10 bases that match TRBD2. This CDR3 comprises 15 residues. Germline CDR1 and CDR2: SNHLY and FYNNEI. Trimming at V came to 4 bases and at J to 6 bases, leaving 6 bases not matched to a gene. The CDR3 nucleotides read TGTGCCAGCAGTGGACTAGCGGGCGTGGGCAATGAGCAGTTCTTC. It yields the protein CASSGLAGVGNEQFF.

This clonotype appeared many times. The chain has TRBV28 and TRBJ1-5; D uncertain. This CDR3 has 14 amino acids. Per the germline V gene, CDR1 is MDHEN and CDR2 is SYDVKM. V was clipped by 6 bases and J by 6 bases, with 15 bases between them. The CDR3 here is CASRPQRIGQPQHF. The CDR3 DNA is TGTGCCAGCAGACCTCAGCGGATCGGTCAGCCCCAGCATTTT.

This clonotype was counted many times. The rearrangement joins TRBV20-1 to TRBJ2-7; D remains ambiguous. In germline, CDR1 is DFQATT, CDR2 SNEGSKA (reference sequence). V gave up 2 bases and J gave up 3 bases, with 14 bases separating them. The CDR3 sequence is 14 residues long. This chain's CDR3 is CSARISTNNYEQYF. For the CDR3, the DNA is TGCAGTGCTAGAATCTCCACAAACAACTACGAGCAGTACTTC.

This clonotype was seen more than once but under ten times. The rearrangement links TRBV11-2 to TRBJ2-5; TRBD2 matches 9 bases. Germline CDR1 reads SGHAT; CDR2 reads FQNNGV. Germline trimming cut 1 base from V and 5 bases from J; bases unmatched to any gene: 11. The CDR3 extends over 17 amino acids. As DNA, the CDR3 is TGTGCCAGCAGCTTAGTTTTCGCGGGAGGGCCGGGGGAGACCCAGTACTTC. Translated: CASSLVFAGGPGETQYF.

This clonotype was picked up many times. One junction end does not reproduce the germline sequence, and a read error may be involved. The rearrangement links TRBV20-1 to TRBJ1-3; TRBD1 aligns across 8 bases. Per germline, CDR1 DFQATT and CDR2 SNEGSKA (reference sequence). CDR3 length equals 16 residues. The CDR3 region is CSARDLDRAYGDTIYF. CDR3 DNA: TGCAGTGCTAGAGACCTGGACAGGGCTTATGGAGACACCATATATTTT.

This chain connects TRBV9 to TRBJ1-2; TRBD1 matches at 8 bases. Trimming cost V 3 bases and J 6 bases; bases outside gene matches: 7. The CDR3 totals 14 residues. Germline V gene data show CDR1 as SGDLS and CDR2 as YYNGEE. CDR3 in amino acids: CASSAGQALNGYTF. DNA of the CDR3: TGTGCCAGCAGCGCGGGACAGGCTCTTAATGGCTACACCTTC.